The present T cell receptor beta chain was sequenced within a study of shared clonotypes between healthy human individuals. Generated by immunoSEQ multiplex PCR, the TCRdb table keeps only in-frame clones and is missing some. The table shows about 980,000 clones, with 70% to 85% occurring only once. There are 14 residues in the CDR3. V was shortened by 4 bases and J by 6 bases, with 10 bases between the two germline ends. CDR1 is SNHLY and CDR2 is FYNNEI in the germline V gene. This TCR was recovered from a man aged 18 to 29 in good health. Sequenced: memory CD4+ T cells sorted from blood. This sample's subset: CD45RA-negative fraction. This chain links TRBV2 with TRBJ1-6; D is unresolved. The CDR3 reads CASSVVERNSPLHF. The CDR3 DNA reads as TGTGCCAGCAGTGTAGTCGAACGTAATTCACCCCTCCACTTT.